This T cell receptor (beta chain) was captured in a study of post-analysis software for immune sequencing data. Study-wide results and limits: Among roughly five TRBV segments more frequent in patients than controls were TRBV5-6, TRBV5-1 and TRBV20-1. There was significantly lower normalized Chao1 diversity in multiple sclerosis patients than in controls. With F measure, samples from one preparation batch clustered together strongly.

Looked up from germline, CDR1 is SQVTM and CDR2 is ANQGSEA. The ends were cut back, 5 bases at V and 13 bases at J, with 21 bases in the middle. The CDR3 runs 13 residues. There are a few counts of this clonotype. Its cognate antigen is unknown. Prepared libraries of TCR beta cDNA carried unique molecular identifiers. TCRdb called the PCR reads again in MiXCR, with one record for every CDR3 protein. In the table there are 750,000 to 900,000 distinct CDR3 sequences, 46% of which are singletons. The source is a girl aged 10-17 years with multiple sclerosis. The chain has TRBV29-1 and TRBJ2-4; maybe TRBD1 (5 bases). The sequencing sample was made of blood. DNA of the CDR3: TGCAGCGTTATGACAGAGTTGAATTTGGAGCAGTACTTC. This translates into CSVMTELNLEQYF.